The TCR beta chain under discussion was sequenced for a study of response to subunit inactivated influenza vaccine. Germline CDR1 is LNHNV and CDR2 is YYDKDF (reference sequence). This CDR3 is built from 14 residues. Trimming removed 0 bases at V and 5 bases at J, with 11 bases between. TCRdb itself ran the RT-PCR reads through MiXCR, one entry per CDR3 protein. This table holds more than 450,000 distinct CDR3 sequences, over 9% found once. The same sample was also studied in work on T cells expressing NK-cell markers. That study adds: In generating TCR beta cDNA, 5'RACE template switching with UMIs was used. The study found dominant NKG2C+ clonotypes at about 1.0-7.0% of CD8+ T cells in roughly six donors.

The chain links TRBV15 to TRBJ2-7; a possible D gene is TRBD1 (5 bases). The sequences come from PBMCs from blood, collected on the day of vaccination. The clonotype originates from a man aged 45-60 years who received an inactivated influenza vaccine. DNA of the CDR3: TGTGCCACCAGCAGAGACAGGGTAGGGGACGAGCAGTACTTC. Translated: CATSRDRVGDEQYF.